This TCR beta chain emerged from a study of blood T cell repertoires in COVID-19. Study at large: Italy, Spain and the United States were the sources of the convalescent and acute COVID-19 samples. The cDNA or gDNA used as material had been derived from T cells, B-cell-depleted T cells, or PBMCs.

Original processing methods: Estimation of nucleated cell counts was performed using reference gene primer amplification. Sequencing used immunoSEQ multiplex PCR; TCRdb keeps in-frame clones, though not all of them. V and J calls and clone size come straight from that table; D and trimming were deduced from the DNA. In the table there are some 150,000 clones, less than 90% of which are singletons. CDR3 length equals 14 residues. V was shortened by 4 bases and J by 6 bases, with 14 bases between the two germline ends. Germline-derived CDR1 and CDR2 are SGHDN and FVKESK. This clone was detected a few times.

The chain links TRBV14 to TRBJ2-3; D uncertain. Material: peripheral blood. The receptor's source is a woman in her seventies with acute or convalescent COVID-19. CDR3 bases: TGTGCCAGCAGCCTTGGGCCAACGCCGGATACGCAGTATTTT. Encoded protein: CASSLGPTPDTQYF. The whole variable domain, remainder taken from reference TRBV14 and TRBJ2-3, is EAGVTQFPSHSVIEKGQTVTLRCDPISGHDNLYWYRRVMGKEIKFLLHFVKESKQDESGMPNNRFLAERTGGTYSTLKVQPAELEDSGVYFCASSLGPTPDTQYFGPGTRLTVL.